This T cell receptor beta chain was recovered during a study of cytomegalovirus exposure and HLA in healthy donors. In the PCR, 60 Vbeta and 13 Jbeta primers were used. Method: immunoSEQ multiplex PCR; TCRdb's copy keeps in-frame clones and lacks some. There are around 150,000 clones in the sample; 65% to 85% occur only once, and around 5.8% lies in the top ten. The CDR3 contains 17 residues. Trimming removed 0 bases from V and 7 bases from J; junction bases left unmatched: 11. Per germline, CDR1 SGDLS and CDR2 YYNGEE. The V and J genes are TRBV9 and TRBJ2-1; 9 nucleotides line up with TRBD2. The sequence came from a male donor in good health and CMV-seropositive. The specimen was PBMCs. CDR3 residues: CASSVDLPGGRVNEQFF. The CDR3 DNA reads TGTGCCAGCAGCGTAGATCTCCCCGGCGGGAGGGTTAATGAGCAGTTCTTC.